This T cell receptor beta chain was retrieved from a study of blood T cell repertoires in COVID-19. From germline, CDR1 is MNHEY and CDR2 SVGEGT. The V gene end was trimmed by 4 bases and the J gene end by 6 bases; junction bases not matched to a gene: 7. This CDR3 comprises 16 residues. Under the authors' procedure: Amplification from reference gene primers served as the basis for estimated nucleated cell counts. The protocol was immunoSEQ multiplex PCR, while the TCRdb copy is restricted to in-frame clones and leaves out a portion. V, J and clone size reflect that table, while D and trimming were determined from the DNA. The sample records 80,000 or so clones, approximately 82% being singletons.

This sequence was found in a human donor in a cohort sampled during active COVID-19. Sequenced input: peripheral blood. The chain has TRBV6-2 or TRBV6-3 and TRBJ2-1, with 12 bases fitting TRBD2. The CDR3 DNA reads as TGTGCCAGCAGTTCAAGAGGACTAGCGGGGATCAATGAGCAGTTCTTC. Translation: CASSSRGLAGINEQFF.